This T cell receptor (beta chain) was recorded in a study of T cells in localized non-small cell lung cancer. V gave up 1 base and J gave up 4 bases, with 14 bases separating them. Germline assignment: CDR1 MNHNS and CDR2 SASEGT. This CDR3 comprises 16 residues. Libraries were prepared by immunoSEQ multiplex PCR; TCRdb keeps only in-frame clonotypes and omits some of them. The table lists 29,000 or so clones, around nine tenths of them singletons, with around 13% in the top ten. Study-wide results and limits: Among the top 100 tumor clones, a median about 57 appeared in adjacent lung.

This clone was seen just once. Antigen: not known. The rearrangement uses TRBV6-1 and TRBJ1-3; maybe TRBD1 (6 bases). This clonotype was sampled from a female donor aged 60 or older with stage III squamous cell lung carcinoma. The sample here was peripheral blood, taken before any cancer treatment. CDR3 sequence reads: CASSEGPGASGNTIYF. The CDR3 nucleotides are TGTGCCAGCAGTGAAGGTCCGGGGGCGAGCGGAAACACCATATATTTT.